The 2 T cell receptor beta chains below were found in one sample sequenced in a study of somatic mutations in cytotoxic T cells in rheumatoid arthritis listed by TCRdb under 2017. Library method: the immunoSEQ multiplex PCR assay. Held by TCRdb, this immuneACCESS table contains in-frame sequences only and omits some clones. Under half of the omission traces to an unresolved V gene where checked; the cause of the rest is unknown. This sample has 15,000 or so clones in its table, and approximately 77% of those were observed once. The ten largest clonotypes hold approximately 10% of the sample. Sequenced input: CD8+ T cells sorted from blood. Every receptor here comes from an adult with rheumatoid arthritis.

The CDR3 DNA reads TGTGCCAGCAGCTATGACGGGGCCTACGAGCAGTACGTC. The encoded protein is CASSYDGAYEQYV. The gene calls are TRBV28 and TRBJ2-7; TRBD2 is a possible D gene (5 bases). Germline CDR1 MDHEN, CDR2 SYDVKM. V was pared by 6 bases and J by 2 bases, with 11 bases between. The CDR3 totals 13 residues.

This clone was counted only a few times. The chain links TRBV6-4 to TRBJ2-5; no clear D. The CDR3 extends over 13 amino acids. The V gene lost 2 bases and the J gene lost 2 bases, with 6 bases spanning the gap. Germline CDR1 and CDR2: MRHNA and SNTAGT. DNA of the CDR3: TGTGCCAGCAGTGACAGAGAACAAGAGACCCAGTACTTC. This gives the protein CASSDREQETQYF.